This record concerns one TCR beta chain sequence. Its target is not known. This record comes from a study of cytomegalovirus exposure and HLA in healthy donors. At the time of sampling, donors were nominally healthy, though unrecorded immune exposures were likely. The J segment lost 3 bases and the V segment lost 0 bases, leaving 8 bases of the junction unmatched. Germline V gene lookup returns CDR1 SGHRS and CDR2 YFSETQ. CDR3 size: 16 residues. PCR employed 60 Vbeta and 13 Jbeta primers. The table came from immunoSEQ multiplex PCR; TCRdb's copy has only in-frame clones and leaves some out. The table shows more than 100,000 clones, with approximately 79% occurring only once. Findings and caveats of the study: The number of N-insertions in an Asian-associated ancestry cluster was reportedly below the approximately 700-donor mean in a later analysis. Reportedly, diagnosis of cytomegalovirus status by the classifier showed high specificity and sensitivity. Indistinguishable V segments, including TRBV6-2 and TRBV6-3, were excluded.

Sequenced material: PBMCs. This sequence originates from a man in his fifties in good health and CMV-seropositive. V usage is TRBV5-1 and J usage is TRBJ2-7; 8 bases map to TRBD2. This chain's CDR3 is CASSLGPGGTSYEQYF. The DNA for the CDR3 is TGCGCCAGCAGCTTGGGGCCTGGGGGGACTAGCTACGAGCAGTACTTC.